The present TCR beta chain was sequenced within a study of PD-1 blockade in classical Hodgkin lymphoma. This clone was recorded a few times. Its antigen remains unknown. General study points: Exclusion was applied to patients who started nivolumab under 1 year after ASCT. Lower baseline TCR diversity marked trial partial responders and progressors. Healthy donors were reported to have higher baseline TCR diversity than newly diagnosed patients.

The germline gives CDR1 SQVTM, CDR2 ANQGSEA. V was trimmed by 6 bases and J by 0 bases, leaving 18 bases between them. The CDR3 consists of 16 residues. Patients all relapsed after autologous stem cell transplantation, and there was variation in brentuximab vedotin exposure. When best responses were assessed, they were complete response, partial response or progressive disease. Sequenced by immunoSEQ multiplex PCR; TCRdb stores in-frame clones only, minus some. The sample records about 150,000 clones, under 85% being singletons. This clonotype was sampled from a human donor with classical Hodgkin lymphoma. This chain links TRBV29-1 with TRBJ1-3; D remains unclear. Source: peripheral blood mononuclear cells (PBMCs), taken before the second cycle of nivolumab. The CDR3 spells CSVYLPGFPSGNTIYF. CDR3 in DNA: TGCAGCGTCTACCTCCCTGGTTTTCCCTCTGGAAACACCATATATTTT. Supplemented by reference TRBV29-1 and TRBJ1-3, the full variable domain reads SAVISQKPSRDICQRGTSLTIQCQVDSQVTMMFWYRQQPGQSLTLIATANQGSEATYESGFVIDKFPISRPNLTFSTLTVSNMSPEDSSIYLCSVYLPGFPSGNTIYFGEGSWLTVV.